One and the same sample provided the 25 T cell receptor beta chains below, sequenced in a study of T cells in Graves' hyperthyroidism and ophthalmopathy. RNA transcripts provided the source from which TCR beta CDR3 regions were amplified. A set of HTBI primers served as the primers for a first-round RT-PCR of the TCR CDR3. TCRdb recomputed calls from the multiplex PCR reads with MiXCR, one row per CDR3 protein. The sample has 600,000 or so distinct CDR3 sequences; approximately 15% are singletons. Sequenced: blood. Every receptor here comes from a woman under 30 with Graves' ophthalmopathy.

This clonotype was seen only a few times. The chain recombines TRBV4-2 with TRBJ2-3; D remains unclear. V dropped 0 bases and J dropped 3 bases, with 10 bases sitting between them. Germline-derived CDR1 and CDR2 are LGHNA and YNFKEQ. This CDR3 comprises 15 residues. This chain's CDR3 is CASSQERRSTDTQYF. Written as DNA, the CDR3 is TGTGCCAGCAGCCAAGAACGTCGGAGTACAGATACGCAGTATTTT.

In its sample, this clonotype was seen many times. The CDR3 loop reads CASSPPSNSPLHF. CDR3 bases: TGTGCCAGCAGCCCCCCCTCTAATTCACCCCTCCACTTT. The rearrangement uses TRBV7-8 and TRBJ1-6; no clear D. CDR1 is SGHVS and CDR2 is FQNEAQ in the germline V gene. V was shortened by 5 bases and J by 6 bases, with 8 bases between the two germline ends. The CDR3 consists of 13 residues.

This clonotype was seen many times. V gene TRBV7-2 combines with J gene TRBJ2-7; 8 bases align to TRBD2. The CDR3 has 15 residues. V shed 1 base and J 2 bases; nucleotides not matched to a gene: 4. Germline V gives CDR1 SGHTA, CDR2 FQGNSA. Written as DNA, the CDR3 is TGTGCCAGCAGCTTAGGGGAACTAGCGGCCTACGAGCAGTACTTC. It translates to CASSLGELAAYEQYF.

This clonotype was recorded once. The chain uses TRBV19 and TRBJ2-7; 8 nucleotides match TRBD1. This CDR3 spans 15 amino acids. V was pared by 3 bases and J by 4 bases, with 8 bases of the junction left unmatched. The germline V gene encodes CDR1 LNHDA and CDR2 SQIVND (reference sequence). CDR3 nucleotides: TGTGCCAGTAGTATTCAGGGGGCCATGGTTTACGAGCAGTACTTC. Amino acid sequence: CASSIQGAMVYEQYF.

This clonotype was seen many times. The V gene is TRBV6-5, the J gene TRBJ2-3, with TRBD2 identical over 7 bases. This CDR3 has 15 residues. Germline V gene lookup returns CDR1 MNHEY and CDR2 SVGAGI. With 0 bases clipped from V and 3 bases from J, the junction kept 3 bases outside the gene matches. CDR3 sequence: CASSYSGGSTDTQYF. In DNA, the CDR3 is TGTGCCAGCAGTTACTCGGGCGGGAGTACAGATACGCAGTATTTT.

This clonotype was counted ten times or more. The J gene is TRBJ1-1, the V gene TRBV12-3 or TRBV12-4; D remains unclear. The CDR3 loop spans 13 amino acids. With 6 bases removed from V and 0 bases from J, the gap between germline ends came to 8 bases. The chain's CDR3 is CASRGFMNTEAFF. The CDR3 coding sequence is TGTGCCAGCAGGGGTTTCATGAACACTGAAGCTTTCTTT.

This clonotype was picked up many times. The CDR3, as DNA: TGTGCCAGCAGCCGCAGACAGGGAGGCAATAGTGAGCAGTTCTTC. This sequence encodes CASSRRQGGNSEQFF. The genes are TRBV5-5 and TRBJ2-1; tentatively, D is TRBD1 (7 bases). This CDR3 is built from 15 residues. The germline gives CDR1 SGHKS, CDR2 YYEKEE (reference sequence). Trimming pared 4 bases from V and 9 bases from J, leaving 20 bases between.

The chain combines TRBV18 with TRBJ2-5; D call uncertain. This CDR3 spans 15 amino acids. V was clipped by 3 bases and J by 5 bases, with 16 bases between them. Germline V gives CDR1 KGHSH, CDR2 LQKENI. DNA of the CDR3: TGTGCCAGCTCACCCGTTAAGTGGCCCTTGGAGACCCAGTACTTC. Translated, it gives CASSPVKWPLETQYF. Looking up the rest from reference TRBV18 and TRBJ2-5 gives the full variable domain: NAGVMQNPRHLVRRRGQEARLRCSPMKGHSHVYWYRQLPEEGLKFMVYLQKENIIDESGMPKERFSAEFPKEGPSILRIQQVVRGDSAAYFCASSPVKWPLETQYFGPGTRLLVL.

This clonotype was seen just once. The V and J genes are TRBV30 and TRBJ2-1; 8 nucleotides line up with TRBD1. CDR3 size: 13 residues. The germline CDR1 and CDR2 sequences are GTSNPN and SVGIG (reference sequence). J gave up 5 bases and V 0 bases, and 0 bases lay outside the gene matches. The DNA for the CDR3 is TGTGCCTGGAGTGTGGGACAGGACAATGAGCAGTTCTTC. Its protein product is CAWSVGQDNEQFF.

The chain links TRBV5-5 to TRBJ2-1; TRBD2 agrees at 9 bases. The CDR3 contains 20 residues. Germline V lookup: CDR1 SGHKS, CDR2 YYEKEE (reference sequence). The junction had 21 bases not matched to a gene; V was cut back by 4 bases and J by 4 bases. DNA of the CDR3: TGTGCCAGCAGCCCAAGGTTAGGTAGCGGGAGCGATATGGGATACAATGAGCAGTTCTTC. Protein: CASSPRLGSGSDMGYNEQFF.

There are many counts of this clonotype. The CDR3 protein is CASSSRDQGNEQFF. The CDR3 coding sequence is TGTGCCAGCAGCTCCCGGGACCAGGGGAATGAGCAGTTCTTC. The chain is built from TRBV11-1 and TRBJ2-1, with D perhaps matching TRBD1 (6 bases). The CDR3 runs 14 residues. In germline, CDR1 is SGHAT, CDR2 FQDESV (reference sequence). V was shortened by 4 bases and J by 7 bases, with 14 bases between the two germline ends.

The rearrangement links TRBV12-3 or TRBV12-4 to TRBJ1-2, with TRBD1 identical over 7 bases. The CDR3 runs 15 residues. Trimming cost V 4 bases and J 2 bases; bases outside gene matches: 7. DNA of the CDR3: TGTGCCAGCAGTTCTCAGGGGGGACTCAACTATGGCTACACCTTC. Protein product: CASSSQGGLNYGYTF.

In this sample, this clonotype turned up many times. The V and J genes are TRBV28 and TRBJ2-1; no definite D call. From germline, CDR1 is MDHEN and CDR2 SYDVKM. This CDR3 is 14 amino acids long. V was shortened by 3 bases and J by 9 bases, with 15 bases between the two germline ends. The CDR3 protein is CASSFFQLMGEQFF. The CDR3 coding sequence is TGTGCCAGCAGTTTTTTTCAGCTTATGGGTGAGCAGTTCTTC.

This clonotype was detected ten times or more. The V and J genes are TRBV20-1 and TRBJ2-7; no clear D. The germline CDR1 and CDR2 sequences are DFQATT and SNEGSKA (reference sequence). The CDR3 contains 14 residues. V lost 0 bases, J lost 2 bases, and 11 bases lay in between. The DNA of the CDR3 is TGCAGTGCTAGAGATCTATACCGGGCCTACGAGCAGTACTTC. Its translation: CSARDLYRAYEQYF.

This clonotype was seen only once. V is TRBV9 and J is TRBJ1-4; tentatively, D is TRBD1 (6 bases). From germline, CDR1 is SGDLS and CDR2 YYNGEE. V lost 4 bases, J lost 7 bases, and 17 bases lay in between. The CDR3 contains 15 residues. The CDR3 region is CASSSRWGAGEKLFF. The CDR3 coding sequence is TGTGCCAGCAGCTCCCGGTGGGGGGCGGGTGAAAAACTGTTTTTT. Supplemented by reference TRBV9 and TRBJ1-4, the full variable domain reads DSGVTQTPKHLITATGQRVTLRCSPRSGDLSVYWYQQSLDQGLQFLIQYYNGEERAKGNILERFSAQQFPDLHSELNLSSLELGDSALYFCASSSRWGAGEKLFFGSGTQLSVL.

V usage is TRBV5-1 and J usage is TRBJ1-5; D gene uncertain. This CDR3 has 15 residues. Germline-derived CDR1 and CDR2 are SGHRS and YFSETQ. The V end lost 0 bases, the J end lost 1 base, and 8 bases lay between the germline ends. The CDR3 DNA sequence: TGCGCCAGCAGCTTGGGGGCAGCCAGCAATCAGCCCCAGCATTTT. It codes for CASSLGAASNQPQHF.

This clonotype was picked up many times. The genes are TRBV6-5 and TRBJ2-7; 7 bases agree with TRBD2. Germline V gives CDR1 MNHEY, CDR2 SVGAGI. J was trimmed by 9 bases and V by 0 bases; bases with no gene match: 14. This CDR3 region has 16 residues. The CDR3 nucleotides are TGTGCCAGCAGTTACTCGAAGCGGGACCTAATACGAGGGCAGTACTTC. Translating it yields CASSYSKRDLIRGQYF.

Only a few counts were recorded for this clonotype. The rearrangement uses TRBV5-4 and TRBJ2-1; 7 bases align to TRBD1. After removal of 4 bases from V and 4 bases from J, the junction contained 8 bases not matched to a gene. Germline CDR1 reads SGHNT; CDR2 reads YYREEE (reference sequence). This CDR3 spans 15 amino acids. The CDR3 protein is CASSPPGTEYNEQFF. The DNA of the CDR3 is TGTGCCAGCAGCCCCCCCGGGACAGAGTACAATGAGCAGTTCTTC.

CDR3 sequence (DNA): TGTGCCAGCAGTCCTGGGACAGGGAAGGGGAGAGGAGAAAAACTGTTTTTT. Encoded protein: CASSPGTGKGRGEKLFF. The chain employs TRBV12-3 or TRBV12-4 and TRBJ1-4; 9 bases agree with TRBD1. The junction had 15 bases not matched to a gene; V was cut back by 5 bases and J by 8 bases. This CDR3 comprises 17 residues.

This clonotype was seen ten or more times. The chain employs TRBV7-3 and TRBJ2-2; a possible D gene is TRBD2 (6 bases). Germline CDR1 SGHTA, CDR2 FQGTGA. V was cut by 4 bases and J by 1 base, with 19 bases left in between. The CDR3 has 18 residues. DNA of the CDR3: TGTGCCAGCAGCTCCAGGCCGGGGTGGGGGGAGAACACCGGGGAGCTGTTTTTT. Its protein is CASSSRPGWGENTGELFF. The full variable domain, completed using reference TRBV7-3 and TRBJ2-2, is GAGVSQTPSNKVTEKGKYVELRCDPISGHTALYWYRQSLGQGPEFLIYFQGTGAADDSGLPNDRFFAVRPEGSVSTLKIQRTERGDSAVYLCASSSRPGWGENTGELFFGEGSRLTVL.

The chain combines TRBV4-3 with TRBJ2-7; D is unresolved. The CDR3 is 12 residues long. Trimming took off 4 bases at V and 6 bases at J, with 10 bases between the two ends. Germline values: CDR1 LGHNA, CDR2 YSLEER. The CDR3 DNA reads TGCGCCAGCAGCCCCTCAAAGGCCGAGCAGTACTTC. It is translated as CASSPSKAEQYF.

The genes are TRBV19 and TRBJ2-7; D gene unclear. Looked up from germline, CDR1 is LNHDA and CDR2 is SQIVND (reference sequence). V shed 6 bases and J shed 4 bases, with 13 bases lying between them. This CDR3 region has 13 residues. CDR3 nucleotides: TGTGCCAGTAGCCAATATACCGGGTACGAGCAGTACTTC. Translation: CASSQYTGYEQYF. Drawing the rest from reference TRBV19 and TRBJ2-7, the complete variable domain is DGGITQSPKYLFRKEGQNVTLSCEQNLNHDAMYWYRQDPGQGLRLIYYSQIVNDFQKGDIAEGYSVSREKKESFPLTVTSAQKNPTAFYLCASSQYTGYEQYFGPGTRLTVT.

This clonotype has at least ten counts. This chain connects TRBV29-1 to TRBJ2-5; a possible D gene is TRBD2 (5 bases). Germline V gene lookup returns CDR1 SQVTM and CDR2 ANQGSEA. This CDR3 contains 14 residues. Trimming shortened V by 4 bases and J by 4 bases, and 16 bases separated the two germline ends. CDR3 DNA sequence: TGCAGCGTTGCGCCATCCCGGGGTGGAGAGACCCAGTACTTC. Protein product: CSVAPSRGGETQYF.

This chain joins TRBV20-1 and TRBJ2-3; 9 positions match TRBD1. CDR1 is DFQATT and CDR2 is SNEGSKA in the germline V gene (reference sequence). V lost 2 bases to trimming and J lost 1 base; unmatched junction nucleotides: 4. This CDR3 has 15 residues. CDR3 sequence reads: CSARSGTGRTDTQYF. CDR3 DNA: TGCAGTGCTAGAAGTGGGACAGGGCGCACAGATACGCAGTATTTT.

The rearrangement uses TRBV25-1 and TRBJ2-7; TRBD2 matches 9 bases. This CDR3 is built from 12 residues. Germline CDR1 reads MGHDK; CDR2 reads SYGVNS. V dropped 8 bases and J dropped 4; count of bases not matched to a gene: 3. The CDR3 reads CASLSGRYEQYF. The CDR3 DNA reads TGTGCCAGCCTAAGCGGGAGGTACGAGCAGTACTTC.